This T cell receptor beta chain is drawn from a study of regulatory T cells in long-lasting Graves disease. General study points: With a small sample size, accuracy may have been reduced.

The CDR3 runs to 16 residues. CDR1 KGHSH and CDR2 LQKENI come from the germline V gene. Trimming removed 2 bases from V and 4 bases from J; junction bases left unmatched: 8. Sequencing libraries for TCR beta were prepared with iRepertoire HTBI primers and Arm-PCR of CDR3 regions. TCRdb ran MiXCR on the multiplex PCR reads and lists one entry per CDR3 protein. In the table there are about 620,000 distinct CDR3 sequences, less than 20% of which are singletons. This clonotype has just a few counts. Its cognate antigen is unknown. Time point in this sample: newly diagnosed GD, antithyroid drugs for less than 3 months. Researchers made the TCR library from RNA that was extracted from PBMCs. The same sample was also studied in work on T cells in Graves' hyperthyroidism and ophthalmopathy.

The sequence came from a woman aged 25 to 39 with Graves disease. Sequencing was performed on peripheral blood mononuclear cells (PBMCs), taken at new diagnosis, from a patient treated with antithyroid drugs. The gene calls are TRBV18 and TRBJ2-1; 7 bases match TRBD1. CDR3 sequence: CASSPTPGTVYNEQFF. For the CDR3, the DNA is TGTGCCAGCTCACCAACGCCCGGGACAGTTTACAATGAGCAGTTCTTC.